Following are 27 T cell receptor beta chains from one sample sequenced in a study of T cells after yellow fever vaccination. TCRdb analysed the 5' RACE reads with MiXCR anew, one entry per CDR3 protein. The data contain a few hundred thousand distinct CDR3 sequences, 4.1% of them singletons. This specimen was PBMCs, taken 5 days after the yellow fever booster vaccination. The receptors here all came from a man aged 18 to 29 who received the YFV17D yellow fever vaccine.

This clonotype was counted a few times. CDR3 protein: CASTLLGGGAFGELFF. The CDR3 coding sequence is TGTGCCAGCACCTTATTAGGGGGGGGGGCCTTCGGGGAGCTGTTTTTT. The chain combines TRBV27 with TRBJ2-2, with a possible D match to TRBD2 (7 bases). The CDR3 contains 16 residues. The germline gives CDR1 MNHEY, CDR2 SMNVEV (reference sequence). Trimming cost V 7 bases and J 7 bases, with 22 bases left between them.

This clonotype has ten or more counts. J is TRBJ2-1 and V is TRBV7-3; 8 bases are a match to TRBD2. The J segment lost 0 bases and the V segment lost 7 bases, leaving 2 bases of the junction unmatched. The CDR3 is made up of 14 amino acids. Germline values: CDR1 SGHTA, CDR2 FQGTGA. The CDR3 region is CASTAGGSYNEQFF. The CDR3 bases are TGTGCCAGCACGGCGGGGGGCTCCTACAATGAGCAGTTCTTC.

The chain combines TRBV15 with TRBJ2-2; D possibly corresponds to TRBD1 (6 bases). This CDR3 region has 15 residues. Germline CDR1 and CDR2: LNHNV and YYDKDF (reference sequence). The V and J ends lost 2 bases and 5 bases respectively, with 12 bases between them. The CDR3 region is CATSRRSGDTGELFF. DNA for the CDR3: TGTGCCACCAGCAGAAGGTCAGGGGATACCGGGGAGCTGTTTTTT.

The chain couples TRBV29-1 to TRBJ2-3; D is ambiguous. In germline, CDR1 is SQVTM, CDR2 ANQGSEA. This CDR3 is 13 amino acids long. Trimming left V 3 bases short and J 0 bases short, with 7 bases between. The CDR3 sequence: CSVEDDSTDTQYF. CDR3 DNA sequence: TGCAGCGTTGAGGATGATAGCACAGATACGCAGTATTTT.

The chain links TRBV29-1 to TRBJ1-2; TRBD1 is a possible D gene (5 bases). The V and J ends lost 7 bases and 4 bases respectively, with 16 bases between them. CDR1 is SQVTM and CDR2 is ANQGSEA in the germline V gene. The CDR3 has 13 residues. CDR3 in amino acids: CSATTTALYGYTF. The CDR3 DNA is TGCAGCGCAACAACGACAGCCCTCTATGGCTACACCTTC.

This CDR3 is CSATRGEGSNEQYF. CDR3 in DNA: TGCAGTGCTACCCGGGGGGAAGGTAGTAACGAGCAGTACTTC. V and J are TRBV20-1 and TRBJ2-7; 7 bases are a match to TRBD2. Trimming at V came to 4 bases and at J to 5 bases, leaving 11 bases not matched to a gene. There are 14 residues in the CDR3. CDR1 and CDR2 from the germline V gene are DFQATT and SNEGSKA (reference sequence).

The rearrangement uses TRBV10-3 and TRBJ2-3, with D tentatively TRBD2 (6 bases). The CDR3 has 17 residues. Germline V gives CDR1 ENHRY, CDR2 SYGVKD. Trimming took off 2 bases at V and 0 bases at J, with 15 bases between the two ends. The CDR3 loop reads CAISEIQPGRSTDTQYF. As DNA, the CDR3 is TGTGCCATCAGTGAGATTCAGCCTGGGAGGAGCACAGATACGCAGTATTTT.

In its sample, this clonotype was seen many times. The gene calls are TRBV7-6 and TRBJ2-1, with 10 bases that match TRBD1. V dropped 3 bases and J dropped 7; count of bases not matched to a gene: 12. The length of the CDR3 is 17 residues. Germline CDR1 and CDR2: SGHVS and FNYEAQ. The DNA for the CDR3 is TGTGCCAGCAGCTTCTATGCCGGGACAGGGGCAGGGAATGAGCAGTTCTTC. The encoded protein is CASSFYAGTGAGNEQFF.

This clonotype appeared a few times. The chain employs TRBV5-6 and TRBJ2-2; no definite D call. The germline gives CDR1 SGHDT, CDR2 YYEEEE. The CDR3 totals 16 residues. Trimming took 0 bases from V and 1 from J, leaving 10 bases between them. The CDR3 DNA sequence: TGTGCCAGCAGCTTGGATTGGCACGAGAACACCGGGGAGCTGTTTTTT. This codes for CASSLDWHENTGELFF.

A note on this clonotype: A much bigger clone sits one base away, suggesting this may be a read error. CDR3 residues: CAFSPPGDEKDTQYF. DNA of the CDR3: TGTGCCTTCAGCCCTCCGGGAGACGAGAAAGATACGCAGTATTTT. V is TRBV10-3 and J is TRBJ2-3; weak D call: TRBD2 (6 bases). Germline CDR1 is ENHRY and CDR2 is SYGVKD. The CDR3 runs 15 residues.

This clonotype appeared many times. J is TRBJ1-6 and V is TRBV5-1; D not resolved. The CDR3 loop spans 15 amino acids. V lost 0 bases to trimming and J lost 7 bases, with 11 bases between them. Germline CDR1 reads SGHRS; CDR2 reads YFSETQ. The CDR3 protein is CASSLVSPGNSPLHF. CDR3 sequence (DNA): TGCGCCAGCAGCTTGGTCTCTCCGGGAAATTCACCCCTCCACTTT.

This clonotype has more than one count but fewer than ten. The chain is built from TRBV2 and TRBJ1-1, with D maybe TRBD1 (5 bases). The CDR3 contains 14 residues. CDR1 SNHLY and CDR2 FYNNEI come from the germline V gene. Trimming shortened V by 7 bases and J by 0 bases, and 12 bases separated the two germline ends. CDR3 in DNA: TGTGCCAGCAAAACACAGGCGTTGAACACTGAAGCTTTCTTT. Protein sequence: CASKTQALNTEAFF.

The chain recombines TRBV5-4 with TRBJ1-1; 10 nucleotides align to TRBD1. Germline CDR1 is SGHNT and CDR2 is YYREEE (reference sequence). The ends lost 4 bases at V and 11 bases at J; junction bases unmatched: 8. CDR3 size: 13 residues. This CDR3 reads CASSPEPGQGAFF. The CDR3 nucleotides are TGTGCCAGCAGCCCCGAACCGGGACAGGGGGCTTTCTTT.

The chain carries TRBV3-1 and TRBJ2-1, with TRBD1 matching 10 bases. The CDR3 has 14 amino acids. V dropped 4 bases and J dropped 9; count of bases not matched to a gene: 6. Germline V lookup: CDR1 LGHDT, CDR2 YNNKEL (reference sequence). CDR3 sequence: CASSPRDRGSEQFF. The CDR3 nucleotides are TGTGCCAGCAGCCCCCGGGACAGGGGAAGTGAGCAGTTCTTC.

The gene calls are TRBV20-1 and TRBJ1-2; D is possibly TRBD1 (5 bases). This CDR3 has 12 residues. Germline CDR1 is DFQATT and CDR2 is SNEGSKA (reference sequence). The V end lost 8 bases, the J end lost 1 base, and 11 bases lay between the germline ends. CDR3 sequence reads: CSPLRDNYGYTF. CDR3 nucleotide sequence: TGCAGTCCACTCAGGGATAACTATGGCTACACCTTC.

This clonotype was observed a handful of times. CDR3 DNA: TGCGCCAGCAGCTTGGCCGGGGGTCTTACTGAAGAGACCCAGTACTTC. Translated: CASSLAGGLTEETQYF. J is TRBJ2-5 and V is TRBV5-1; a weak D match, TRBD2 (6 bases). The CDR3 length is 16 residues. Germline CDR1 SGHRS, CDR2 YFSETQ. Trimming cost V 0 bases and J 3 bases, with 15 bases left between them.

Here the CDR3 DNA reads TGCGCCAGCAGCTCCGGGACAGGGGTCCGTTTTGAGCAGTACTTC. Translation gives CASSSGTGVRFEQYF. This chain connects TRBV5-1 to TRBJ2-7, with 10 nucleotides matching TRBD1. CDR1 SGHRS and CDR2 YFSETQ come from the germline V gene. The CDR3 sequence is 15 residues long. The V gene end was trimmed by 3 bases and the J gene end by 7 bases; junction bases not matched to a gene: 10.

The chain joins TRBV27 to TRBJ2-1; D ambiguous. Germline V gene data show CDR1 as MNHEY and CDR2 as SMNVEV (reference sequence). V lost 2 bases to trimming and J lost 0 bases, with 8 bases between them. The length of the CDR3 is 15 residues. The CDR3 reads CASSLLWSSYNEQFF. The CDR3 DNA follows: TGTGCCAGCAGTTTACTATGGAGCTCCTACAATGAGCAGTTCTTC.

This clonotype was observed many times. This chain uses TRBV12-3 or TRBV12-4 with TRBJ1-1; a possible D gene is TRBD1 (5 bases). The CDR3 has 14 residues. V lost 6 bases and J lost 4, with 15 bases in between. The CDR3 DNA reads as TGTGCCAGCAGGGACGAAGGGAGGGGCACTGAAGCTTTCTTT. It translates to CASRDEGRGTEAFF.

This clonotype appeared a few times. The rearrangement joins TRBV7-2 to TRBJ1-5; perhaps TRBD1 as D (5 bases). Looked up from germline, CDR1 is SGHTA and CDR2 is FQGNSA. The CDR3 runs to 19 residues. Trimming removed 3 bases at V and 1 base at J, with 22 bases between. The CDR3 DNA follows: TGTGCCAGCAGCTTCGGGGCAGGGAAGGTGCGGGTCAGCAATCAGCCCCAGCATTTT. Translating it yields CASSFGAGKVRVSNQPQHF.

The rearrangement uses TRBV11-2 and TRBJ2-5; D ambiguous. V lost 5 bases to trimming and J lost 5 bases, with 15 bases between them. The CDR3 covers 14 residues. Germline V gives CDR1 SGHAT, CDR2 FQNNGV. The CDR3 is CASSGATVGETQYF. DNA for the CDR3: TGTGCCAGCAGCGGAGCTACGGTGGGGGAGACCCAGTACTTC.

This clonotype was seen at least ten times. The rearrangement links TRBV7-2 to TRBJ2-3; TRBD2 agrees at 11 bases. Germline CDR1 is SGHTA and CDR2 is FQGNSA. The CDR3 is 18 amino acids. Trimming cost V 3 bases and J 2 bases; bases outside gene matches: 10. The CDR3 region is CASSFALNSGGATDTQYF. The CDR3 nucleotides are TGTGCCAGCAGCTTTGCCCTCAATAGCGGGGGGGCCACAGATACGCAGTATTTT.

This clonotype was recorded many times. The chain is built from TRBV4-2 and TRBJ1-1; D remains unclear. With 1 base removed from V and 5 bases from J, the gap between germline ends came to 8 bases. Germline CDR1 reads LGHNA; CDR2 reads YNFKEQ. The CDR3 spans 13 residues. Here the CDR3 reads CASSQVSTTEAFF. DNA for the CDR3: TGTGCCAGCAGCCAAGTATCAACAACTGAAGCTTTCTTT.

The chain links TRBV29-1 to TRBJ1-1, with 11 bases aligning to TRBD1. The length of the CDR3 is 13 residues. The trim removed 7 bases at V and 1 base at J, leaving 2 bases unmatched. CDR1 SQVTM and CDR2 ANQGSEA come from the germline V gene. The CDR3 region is CSGGQGANTEAFF. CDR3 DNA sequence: TGCAGCGGTGGACAGGGGGCGAACACTGAAGCTTTCTTT. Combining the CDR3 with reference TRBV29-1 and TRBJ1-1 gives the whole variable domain SAVISQKPSRDICQRGTSLTIQCQVDSQVTMMFWYRQQPGQSLTLIATANQGSEATYESGFVIDKFPISRPNLTFSTLTVSNMSPEDSSIYLCSGGQGANTEAFFGQGTRLTVV.

The chain's CDR3 is CAWSGGEAFF. The CDR3 region has the DNA TGTGCCTGGAGTGGGGGTGAAGCTTTCTTT. J is TRBJ1-1 and V is TRBV30; D remains unclear. The germline CDR1 and CDR2 sequences are GTSNPN and SVGIG (reference sequence). Trimming removed 1 base from V and 7 bases from J, with 4 bases in between. The CDR3 is made up of 10 amino acids.

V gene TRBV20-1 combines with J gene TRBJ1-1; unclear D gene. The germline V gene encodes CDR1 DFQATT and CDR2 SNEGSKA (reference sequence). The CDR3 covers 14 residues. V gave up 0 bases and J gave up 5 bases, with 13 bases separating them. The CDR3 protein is CSARDIRGLTEAFF. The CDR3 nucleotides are TGCAGTGCTAGAGATATACGCGGGCTGACTGAAGCTTTCTTT.

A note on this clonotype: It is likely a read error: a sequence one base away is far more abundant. In DNA form, the CDR3 reads TGCAGTGCTAGAGGGGGGGGAGATACGCAGTATTTT. Translation gives CSARGGGDTQYF. The J gene is TRBJ2-3, the V gene TRBV20-1; 7 nucleotides line up with TRBD2. The CDR3 runs 12 residues. Germline V gene sequence: CDR1 DFQATT, CDR2 SNEGSKA (reference sequence). Losses at the gene ends were 1 base for V and 5 bases for J; bases not matched to a gene: 0.